This TCR beta chain was recorded in a study of early T cells in non-severe SARS-CoV-2 infection. V trimming: 4 bases; J trimming: 9 bases; junction bases outside the gene matches: 11. This CDR3 has 15 residues. Per germline, CDR1 MDHEN and CDR2 SYDVKM. Individual cDNA molecules each received unique molecular identifiers attached to them. TCRdb re-called the 5' RACE reads with MiXCR, one entry per CDR3 protein. The sample records roughly 110,000 distinct CDR3 sequences, 8.5% to 14% being singletons. The chain links TRBV28 to TRBJ2-1, with 8 bases identical to TRBD1. The receptor's source is an adult who was a healthcare worker with PCR-confirmed SARS-CoV-2 infection or an uninfected control (not recorded which). The sequenced sample consisted of whole blood. CDR3 residues: CASSWGTGKLSEQFF. For the CDR3, the DNA is TGTGCCAGCAGTTGGGGGACAGGCAAATTGAGTGAGCAGTTCTTC.